A single sample gave rise to the 20 T cell receptor beta chains below, sequenced in a study of patients and donors after allogeneic stem cell transplantation. TCRdb ran MiXCR on the RT-PCR reads and lists one entry per CDR3 protein. Here the sample spans about 960,000 distinct CDR3 sequences, about a sixth being singletons. Sequencing input: blood, either unsorted or a sorted T cell fraction (not recorded which). The source is a human donor who was either an allogeneic HSCT recipient or a stem cell or donor lymphocyte infusion donor (not recorded which). It is not recorded whose cells these are; they may come from a transplant donor.

This clonotype has just a few counts. The chain couples TRBV7-3 to TRBJ2-1; no definite D call. The CDR3 has 14 residues. V gave up 5 bases and J gave up 4 bases, with 12 bases separating them. Germline values: CDR1 SGHTA, CDR2 FQGTGA. CDR3 sequence reads: CASSLRPTYNEQFF. The DNA for the CDR3 is TGTGCCAGCAGCCTCCGACCGACGTACAATGAGCAGTTCTTC.

A few counts support this clonotype. The chain recombines TRBV2 with TRBJ1-5, with no clear D. V lost 7 bases and J 3 bases, leaving 16 bases between the germline ends. CDR3 length equals 15 residues. The germline V gene has CDR1 SNHLY and CDR2 FYNNEI. In DNA, the CDR3 is TGTGCCAGCAAACCTTCGCTTAGGGACAATCAGCCCCAGCATTTT. Translation: CASKPSLRDNQPQHF.

Only a few counts were recorded for this clonotype. The chain couples TRBV7-9 to TRBJ1-2; no clear D. This CDR3 is built from 13 residues. Trimming pared 2 bases from V and 8 bases from J, leaving 12 bases between. Germline V gene data show CDR1 as SEHNR and CDR2 as FQNEAQ (reference sequence). In DNA form, the CDR3 reads TGTGCCAGCAGCTTAATTCCTGCCAACGGCTACACCTTC. It yields the protein CASSLIPANGYTF. Looking up the rest from reference TRBV7-9 and TRBJ1-2 gives the full variable domain: DTGVSQNPRHKITKRGQNVTFRCDPISEHNRLYWYRQTLGQGPEFLTYFQNEAQLEKSRLLSDRFSAERPKGSFSTLEIQRTEQGDSAMYLCASSLIPANGYTFGSGTRLTVV.

In its sample, this clonotype was seen many times. The chain couples TRBV29-1 to TRBJ2-7, with TRBD1 matching 7 bases. Losses at the gene ends were 8 bases for V and 6 bases for J; bases not matched to a gene: 19. This CDR3 comprises 15 residues. The germline V gene has CDR1 SQVTM and CDR2 ANQGSEA. The CDR3 DNA reads TGCAGCCTAACCGATAGGGGGACAGAATGGTGCGAGCAGTACTTC. As protein: CSLTDRGTEWCEQYF.

There are many counts of this clonotype. For the CDR3, the DNA is TGCAGTGCTAGTGTATCACAGGGGGCTGGCTACACCTTC. Translated: CSASVSQGAGYTF. The chain links TRBV20-1 to TRBJ1-2, with 9 bases fitting TRBD1. V gave up 3 bases and J gave up 7 bases; unmatched junction bases: 6. CDR1 and CDR2 (germline): DFQATT, SNEGSKA (reference sequence). The CDR3 has 13 residues.

The rearrangement joins TRBV7-2 to TRBJ1-6, with 7 positions matching TRBD1. This CDR3 has 14 amino acids. Germline-derived CDR1 and CDR2 are SGHTA and FQGNSA. Trimming took 5 bases from V and 10 from J; bases not matched to a gene: 8. CDR3 in DNA: TGTGCCAGCAGCCCGGACAGGAGAAGGTCACCCCTCCACTTT. Protein: CASSPDRRRSPLHF.

Only a few counts were recorded for this clonotype. This chain joins TRBV20-1 and TRBJ2-1, with 7 bases lining up with TRBD2. J lost 3 bases, V lost 8 bases, and 16 bases had no gene match. Looked up from germline, CDR1 is DFQATT and CDR2 is SNEGSKA (reference sequence). This CDR3 region has 16 residues. DNA for the CDR3: TGCAGTCCCGCCGGTGGTTCGAGCGGGATCTACAATGAGCAGTTCTTC. Translation: CSPAGGSSGIYNEQFF.

This clonotype was detected ten times or more. This rearrangement joins TRBV12-3 or TRBV12-4 to TRBJ1-2; 8 bases match TRBD1. This CDR3 has 15 amino acids. With 4 bases clipped from V and 7 bases from J, the junction kept 11 bases outside the gene matches. This CDR3 reads CASSSGGQGAGGYTF. In nucleotides, the CDR3 is TGTGCCAGCAGTTCGGGTGGGCAGGGGGCCGGTGGCTACACCTTC.

In this sample, this clonotype turned up a few times. This chain's CDR3 is CSATGNTMNTEAFF. The CDR3 nucleotides read TGCAGTGCTACCGGGAACACCATGAACACTGAAGCTTTCTTT. The chain is built from TRBV20-1 and TRBJ1-1; D not resolved. V was pared by 4 bases and J by 0 bases, with 12 bases between. CDR3 size: 14 residues. Germline CDR1 reads DFQATT; CDR2 reads SNEGSKA (reference sequence).

This chain uses TRBV6-2 or TRBV6-3 with TRBJ1-5; D may be TRBD1 (5 bases). Trimming shortened V by 7 bases and J by 9 bases, and 19 bases separated the two germline ends. CDR1 is MNHEY and CDR2 is SVGEGT in the germline V gene. The CDR3 is 14 amino acids. This CDR3 reads CASIRVTAPGPQHF. For the CDR3, the DNA is TGTGCCAGCATTCGGGTGACAGCACCCGGGCCCCAGCATTTT.

This clonotype was detected ten times or more. The chain recombines TRBV12-3 or TRBV12-4 with TRBJ2-2, with TRBD2 matching 10 bases. Trimming took 10 bases from V and 2 from J; bases not matched to a gene: 7. This CDR3 contains 15 residues. CDR3 region: CAIGTSALNTGELFF. In DNA form, the CDR3 reads TGTGCCATCGGGACTAGCGCTTTAAACACCGGGGAGCTGTTTTTT.

This clonotype was counted at least ten times. CDR3 sequence reads: CSADGTSGGAADTQYF. The CDR3 bases are TGCAGTGCGGACGGGACTAGCGGGGGGGCTGCAGATACGCAGTATTTT. The chain has TRBV20-1 and TRBJ2-3, with 16 positions matching TRBD2. V was clipped by 6 bases and J by 4 bases; unmatched bases: 7. Germline lookup yields CDR1 DFQATT and CDR2 SNEGSKA (reference sequence). CDR3 length equals 16 residues.

This clonotype was observed once. The chain has TRBV11-2 and TRBJ1-1; possibly TRBD1 for D (6 bases). CDR3 length: 14 amino acids. The germline V gene has CDR1 SGHAT and CDR2 FQNNGV. Trimming pared 7 bases from V and 4 bases from J, leaving 16 bases between. The CDR3 protein is CASNEGGLVTEAFF. In DNA, the CDR3 is TGTGCCAGCAATGAGGGGGGTCTGGTCACTGAAGCTTTCTTT.

V usage is TRBV7-3 and J usage is TRBJ1-2, with D tentatively TRBD1 (6 bases). CDR1 and CDR2 (germline): SGHTA, FQGTGA. Trimming pared 4 bases from V and 1 base from J, leaving 13 bases between. CDR3 length: 15 amino acids. CDR3 nucleotides: TGTGCCAGCAGCTCGGGACAACTCTTTAACTATGGCTACACCTTC. This translates into CASSSGQLFNYGYTF.

The V gene is TRBV12-3 or TRBV12-4, the J gene TRBJ2-7; D ambiguous. The CDR3 is made up of 14 amino acids. Trimming left V 2 bases short and J 2 bases short, with 10 bases between. CDR3 sequence (DNA): TGTGCCAGCAGTTTAACCGATATAACCTACGAGCAGTACTTC. It translates to CASSLTDITYEQYF.

The rearrangement joins TRBV14 to TRBJ1-2; D uncertain. The CDR3 runs to 12 residues. The V gene's germline CDR1 is SGHDN and CDR2 FVKESK. Trimming pared 4 bases from V and 6 bases from J, leaving 9 bases between. The CDR3 region is CASSPYGDGYTF. The CDR3 DNA follows: TGTGCCAGCAGCCCATACGGCGATGGCTACACCTTC.

There are many counts of this clonotype. The V gene is TRBV12-3 or TRBV12-4, the J gene TRBJ1-1; possible D gene TRBD1, 6 bases. Trimming took off 6 bases at V and 5 bases at J, with 13 bases between the two ends. The CDR3 is made up of 13 amino acids. The CDR3 nucleotides are TGTGCCAGCAGAAAAGGGGGTGGAACTGAAGCTTTCTTT. It yields the protein CASRKGGGTEAFF.

In its sample, this clonotype was seen a few times. The chain links TRBV6-5 to TRBJ1-6, with 7 bases fitting TRBD1. With 0 bases clipped from V and 8 bases from J, the junction kept 4 bases outside the gene matches. The CDR3 runs to 15 residues. Germline V gives CDR1 MNHEY, CDR2 SVGAGI. The CDR3, as DNA: TGTGCCAGCAGTTACTCGGGGACAGCTGATTCACCCCTCCACTTT. It codes for CASSYSGTADSPLHF.

The rearrangement uses TRBV11-2 and TRBJ2-1; the D is unclear. The V gene's germline CDR1 is SGHAT and CDR2 FQNNGV. V was trimmed by 0 bases and J by 0 bases, leaving 9 bases between them. The CDR3 loop spans 16 amino acids. The CDR3 sequence: CASSLDSVTSYNEQFF. In DNA form, the CDR3 reads TGTGCCAGCAGCTTAGATTCCGTAACCTCCTACAATGAGCAGTTCTTC.

In nucleotides, the CDR3 is TGTGCCAGCAGTACCCATGGAACTGTCGGGGATACGCAGTATTTT. Amino acids: CASSTHGTVGDTQYF. The rearrangement uses TRBV12-3 or TRBV12-4 and TRBJ2-3; D is ambiguous. This CDR3 is built from 15 residues. The V end lost 5 bases, the J end lost 6 bases, and 18 bases lay between the germline ends.